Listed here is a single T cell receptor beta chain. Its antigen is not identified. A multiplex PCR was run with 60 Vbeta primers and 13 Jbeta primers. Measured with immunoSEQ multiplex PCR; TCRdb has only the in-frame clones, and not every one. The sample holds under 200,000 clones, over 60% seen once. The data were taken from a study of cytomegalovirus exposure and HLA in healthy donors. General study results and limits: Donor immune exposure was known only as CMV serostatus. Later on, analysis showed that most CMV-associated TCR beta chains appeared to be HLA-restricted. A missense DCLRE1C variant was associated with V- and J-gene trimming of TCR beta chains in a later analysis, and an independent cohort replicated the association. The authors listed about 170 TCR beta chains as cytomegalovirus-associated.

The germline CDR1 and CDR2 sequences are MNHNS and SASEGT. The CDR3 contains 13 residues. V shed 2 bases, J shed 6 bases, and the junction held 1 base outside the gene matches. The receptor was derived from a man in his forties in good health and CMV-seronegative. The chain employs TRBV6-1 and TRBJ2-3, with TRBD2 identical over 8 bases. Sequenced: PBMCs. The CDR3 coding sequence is TGTGCCAGCAGTGAACAGCGGGGGGATACGCAGTATTTT. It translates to CASSEQRGDTQYF.